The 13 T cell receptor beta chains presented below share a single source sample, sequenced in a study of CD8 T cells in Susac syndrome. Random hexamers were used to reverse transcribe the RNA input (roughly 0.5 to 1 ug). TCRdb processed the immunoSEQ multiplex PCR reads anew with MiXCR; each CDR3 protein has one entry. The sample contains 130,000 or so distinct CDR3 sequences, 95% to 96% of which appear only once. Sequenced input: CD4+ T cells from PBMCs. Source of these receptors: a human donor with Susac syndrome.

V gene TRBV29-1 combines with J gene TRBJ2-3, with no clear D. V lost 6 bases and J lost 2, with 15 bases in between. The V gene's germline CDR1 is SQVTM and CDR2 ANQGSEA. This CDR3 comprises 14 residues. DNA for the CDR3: TGCAGCGTGACGCTGGTCAGCATCACAGATACGCAGTATTTT. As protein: CSVTLVSITDTQYF.

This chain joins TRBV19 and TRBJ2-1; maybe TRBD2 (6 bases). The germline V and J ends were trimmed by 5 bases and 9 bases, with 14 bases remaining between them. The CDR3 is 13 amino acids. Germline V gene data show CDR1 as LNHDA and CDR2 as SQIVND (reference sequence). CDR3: CASSERDFGEQFF. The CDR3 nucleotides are TGTGCCAGTAGTGAAAGGGACTTTGGTGAGCAGTTCTTC.

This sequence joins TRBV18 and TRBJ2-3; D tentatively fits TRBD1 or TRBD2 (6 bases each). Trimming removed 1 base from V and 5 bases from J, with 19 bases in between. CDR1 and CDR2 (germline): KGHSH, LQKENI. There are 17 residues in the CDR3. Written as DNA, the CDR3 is TGTGCCAGCTCACCACTCCCTTCCGGGGGCAAAGGAGATACGCAGTATTTT. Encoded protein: CASSPLPSGGKGDTQYF. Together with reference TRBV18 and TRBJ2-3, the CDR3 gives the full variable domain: NAGVMQNPRHLVRRRGQEARLRCSPMKGHSHVYWYRQLPEEGLKFMVYLQKENIIDESGMPKERFSAEFPKEGPSILRIQQVVRGDSAAYFCASSPLPSGGKGDTQYFGPGTRLTVL.

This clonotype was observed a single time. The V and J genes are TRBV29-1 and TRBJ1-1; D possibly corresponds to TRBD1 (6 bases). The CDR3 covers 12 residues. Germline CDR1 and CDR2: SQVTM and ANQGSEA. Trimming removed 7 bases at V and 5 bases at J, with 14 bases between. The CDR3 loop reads CSAGALGTEAFF. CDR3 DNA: TGCAGCGCGGGGGCCTTGGGGACTGAAGCTTTCTTT.

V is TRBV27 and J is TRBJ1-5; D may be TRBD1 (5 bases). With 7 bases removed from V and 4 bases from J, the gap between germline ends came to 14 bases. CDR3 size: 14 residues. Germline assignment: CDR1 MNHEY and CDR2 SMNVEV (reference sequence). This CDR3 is CASNGAARNQPQHF. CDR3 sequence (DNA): TGTGCCAGCAATGGGGCAGCGAGAAATCAGCCCCAGCATTTT.

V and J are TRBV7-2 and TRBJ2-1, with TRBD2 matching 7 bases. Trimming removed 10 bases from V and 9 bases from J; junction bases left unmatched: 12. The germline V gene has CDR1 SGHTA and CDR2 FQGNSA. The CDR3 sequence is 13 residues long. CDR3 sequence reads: CATGGLGGREQFF. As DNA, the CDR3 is TGTGCCACCGGGGGGTTGGGGGGACGTGAGCAGTTCTTC.

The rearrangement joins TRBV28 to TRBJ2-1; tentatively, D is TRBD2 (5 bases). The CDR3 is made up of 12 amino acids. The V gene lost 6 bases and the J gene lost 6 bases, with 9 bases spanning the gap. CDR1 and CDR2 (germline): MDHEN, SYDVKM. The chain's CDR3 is CASSVEGNEQFF. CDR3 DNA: TGTGCCAGCAGCGTAGAGGGCAATGAGCAGTTCTTC.

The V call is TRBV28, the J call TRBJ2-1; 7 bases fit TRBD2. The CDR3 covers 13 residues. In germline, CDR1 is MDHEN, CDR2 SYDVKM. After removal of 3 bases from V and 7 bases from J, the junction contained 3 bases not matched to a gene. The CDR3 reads CASSLRGWNEQFF. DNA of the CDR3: TGTGCCAGCAGTTTGCGGGGGTGGAATGAGCAGTTCTTC.

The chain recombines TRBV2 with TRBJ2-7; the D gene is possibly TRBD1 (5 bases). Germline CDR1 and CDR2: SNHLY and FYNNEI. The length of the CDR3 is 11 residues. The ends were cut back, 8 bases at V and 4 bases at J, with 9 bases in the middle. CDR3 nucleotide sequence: TGTGCCAGCGGGGCTGGGTACGAGCAGTACTTC. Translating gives CASGAGYEQYF.

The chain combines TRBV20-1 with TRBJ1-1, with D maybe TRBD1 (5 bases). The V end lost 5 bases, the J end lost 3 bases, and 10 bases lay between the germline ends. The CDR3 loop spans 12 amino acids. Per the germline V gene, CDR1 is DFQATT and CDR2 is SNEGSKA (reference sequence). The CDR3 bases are TGCAGTGCTTGGGACGGCTACACTGAAGCTTTCTTT. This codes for CSAWDGYTEAFF.

The DNA of the CDR3 is TGTGCCAGCAGCTTAGCATCGGGGCCCGACGTCGAAGCTTTCTTT. Encoded protein: CASSLASGPDVEAFF. This rearrangement joins TRBV7-2 to TRBJ1-1; D possibly corresponds to TRBD1 (5 bases). Per the germline V gene, CDR1 is SGHTA and CDR2 is FQGNSA. The CDR3 runs to 15 residues. V lost 0 bases to trimming and J lost 8 bases, with 16 bases between them.

CDR3 sequence (DNA): TGCAGTGCTACAGCGGGGGATACGCAGTATTTT. Translating gives CSATAGDTQYF. The rearrangement links TRBV20-1 to TRBJ2-3, with 7 bases identical to TRBD2. J gave up 6 bases and V 4 bases, and 1 base lay outside the gene matches. Germline loops: CDR1 DFQATT, CDR2 SNEGSKA (reference sequence). The CDR3 is made up of 11 amino acids.

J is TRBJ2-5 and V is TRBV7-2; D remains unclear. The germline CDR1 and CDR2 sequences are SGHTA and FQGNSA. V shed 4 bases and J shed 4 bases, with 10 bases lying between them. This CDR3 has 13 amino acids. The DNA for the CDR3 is TGTGCCAGCAGCTCACGTCCTTTAGAGACCCAGTACTTC. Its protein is CASSSRPLETQYF.